These T cell receptor beta chains were read from a single sample in a study of blood T cell repertoires in COVID-19. Sequencing was performed with immunoSEQ multiplex PCR; in TCRdb, only in-frame clones are kept and a portion is missing. Here the sample spans 240,000 or so clones, 70% to 85% being singletons. Sequences were obtained from peripheral blood. These receptors all stem from a woman over 75 with acute or convalescent COVID-19. Both conserved end residues are part of each CDR3. A D gene is named only where the DNA matches it firmly. Clone size is shown for a subset of rows, as once, few, many or a class of expanded clone.

J gene: TRBJ2-2; D gene: TRBD1; V gene: TRBV5-6; clone size: NA; CDR3 length: 18; CDR3 protein: CASSLALRQGISTGELFF; CDR3 DNA: TGTGCCAGCAGCTTGGCCCTAAGACAGGGAATATCCACCGGGGAGCTGTTTTTT
J gene: TRBJ2-1; D gene: TRBD2; V gene: TRBV15; clone size: NA; CDR3 length: 16; CDR3 protein: CATSREAGGLSNEQFF; CDR3 DNA: TGTGCCACCAGCAGAGAGGCCGGGGGGTTATCCAATGAGCAGTTCTTC
J gene: TRBJ2-2; D gene: NA; V gene: TRBV9; clone size: NA; CDR3 length: 16; CDR3 protein: CASSVGLMGRTGELFF; CDR3 DNA: TGTGCCAGCAGCGTGGGACTGATGGGGCGGACCGGGGAGCTGTTTTTT
J gene: TRBJ1-1; D gene: NA; V gene: TRBV18; clone size: NA; CDR3 length: 14; CDR3 protein: CASSPGTGNTEAFF; CDR3 DNA: TGTGCCAGCTCACCCGGTACAGGGAACACTGAAGCTTTCTTT
J gene: TRBJ2-1; D gene: TRBD2; V gene: TRBV5-1; clone size: NA; CDR3 length: 15; CDR3 protein: CASSLAGGASNEQFF; CDR3 DNA: TGCGCCAGCAGCTTGGCCGGGGGGGCCTCCAATGAGCAGTTCTTC
J gene: TRBJ2-3; D gene: NA; V gene: TRBV11-2; clone size: NA; CDR3 length: 14; CDR3 protein: CASRTSGGTDTQYF; CDR3 DNA: TGTGCCAGCAGAACCTCAGGGGGCACAGATACGCAGTATTTT
J gene: TRBJ1-4; D gene: TRBD1; V gene: TRBV5-1; clone size: NA; CDR3 length: 15; CDR3 protein: CASSPGGQTNEKLFF; CDR3 DNA: TGCGCCAGCAGCCCTGGGGGACAGACTAATGAAAAACTGTTTTTT
J gene: TRBJ2-3; D gene: NA; V gene: TRBV6-5; clone size: NA; CDR3 length: 12; CDR3 protein: CASSRETDTQYF; CDR3 DNA: TGTGCCAGCAGCCGAGAGACAGATACGCAGTATTTT
J gene: TRBJ2-1; D gene: NA; V gene: TRBV5-1; clone size: NA; CDR3 length: 13; CDR3 protein: CASSLEGGAVQFF; CDR3 DNA: TGCGCCAGCAGCTTGGAAGGTGGGGCTGTGCAGTTCTTC
J gene: TRBJ1-5; D gene: TRBD1; V gene: TRBV6-5; clone size: NA; CDR3 length: 14; CDR3 protein: CASTTGERNQPQHF; CDR3 DNA: TGTGCCAGCACTACAGGGGAGCGCAATCAGCCCCAGCATTTT
J gene: TRBJ1-3; D gene: NA; V gene: TRBV6-1; clone size: NA; CDR3 length: 17; CDR3 protein: CASSGGQPTDSGNTIYF; CDR3 DNA: TGTGCCAGCAGTGGGGGGCAGCCCACCGACTCTGGAAACACCATATATTTT
J gene: TRBJ2-5; D gene: NA; V gene: TRBV7-9; clone size: NA; CDR3 length: 15; CDR3 protein: CASSSSDRYQETQYF; CDR3 DNA: TGTGCCAGCAGCTCATCAGACAGGTACCAAGAGACCCAGTACTTC
J gene: TRBJ2-3; D gene: TRBD2; V gene: TRBV24-1; clone size: NA; CDR3 length: 16; CDR3 protein: CATSDSRGGQTDTQYF; CDR3 DNA: TGTGCCACCAGTGATTCCCGGGGGGGCCAGACAGATACGCAGTATTTT
J gene: TRBJ2-1; D gene: NA; V gene: TRBV7-3; clone size: NA; CDR3 length: 14; CDR3 protein: CASSLRDSYNEQFF; CDR3 DNA: TGTGCCAGCAGCTTAAGAGACTCCTACAATGAGCAGTTCTTC
J gene: TRBJ2-5; D gene: TRBD2; V gene: TRBV30; clone size: once; CDR3 length: 14; CDR3 protein: CAGGGGGLGETQYF; CDR3 DNA: TGTGCGGGGGGGGGTGGGGGACTCGGGGAGACCCAGTACTTC
J gene: TRBJ2-1; D gene: TRBD2; V gene: TRBV30; clone size: NA; CDR3 length: 16; CDR3 protein: CAWSAPRTSGGSEQFF; CDR3 DNA: TGTGCCTGGAGTGCTCCCCGGACTAGCGGGGGGTCCGAGCAGTTCTTC
J gene: TRBJ1-5; D gene: TRBD1; V gene: TRBV28; clone size: NA; CDR3 length: 12; CDR3 protein: CASKQGAQPQHF; CDR3 DNA: TGTGCCAGCAAGCAGGGGGCTCAGCCCCAGCATTTT
J gene: TRBJ2-5; D gene: NA; V gene: TRBV14; clone size: once; CDR3 length: 15; CDR3 protein: CASSQERQVQETQYF; CDR3 DNA: TGTGCCAGCAGCCAAGAGCGACAGGTCCAAGAGACCCAGTACTTC
J gene: TRBJ1-1; D gene: NA; V gene: TRBV7-2; clone size: NA; CDR3 length: 14; CDR3 protein: CASSLAGRNTEAFF; CDR3 DNA: TGTGCCAGCAGCTTAGCGGGGCGGAACACTGAAGCTTTCTTT
J gene: TRBJ2-3; D gene: TRBD2; V gene: TRBV6-5; clone size: NA; CDR3 length: 15; CDR3 protein: CASTGLAGGVDTQYF; CDR3 DNA: TGTGCCAGCACCGGACTAGCGGGGGGGGTAGATACGCAGTATTTT
J gene: TRBJ1-2; D gene: TRBD1; V gene: TRBV27; clone size: NA; CDR3 length: 18; CDR3 protein: CASSLPKQMTGGWGGYTF; CDR3 DNA: TGTGCCAGCAGTTTACCCAAACAAATGACAGGGGGCTGGGGGGGCTACACCTTC
J gene: TRBJ2-2; D gene: NA; V gene: TRBV5-1; clone size: NA; CDR3 length: 17; CDR3 protein: CASSLRTAYTNTGELFF; CDR3 DNA: TGCGCCAGCAGCCTCCGGACAGCCTATACGAACACCGGGGAGCTGTTTTTT
J gene: TRBJ2-5; D gene: NA; V gene: TRBV5-5; clone size: NA; CDR3 length: 12; CDR3 protein: CASSLPGPAGYF; CDR3 DNA: TGTGCCAGCAGCTTACCGGGGCCAGCGGGGTACTTC
J gene: TRBJ1-4; D gene: TRBD1; V gene: TRBV18; clone size: NA; CDR3 length: 15; CDR3 protein: CASSLQGQSYEKLFF; CDR3 DNA: TGTGCCAGCTCACTACAGGGACAGAGCTATGAAAAACTGTTTTTT
J gene: TRBJ1-2; D gene: NA; V gene: TRBV6-5; clone size: once; CDR3 length: 12; CDR3 protein: CASSTTGYGYTF; CDR3 DNA: TGTGCCAGCAGTACGACGGGGTACGGCTACACCTTC
J gene: TRBJ1-5; D gene: TRBD1; V gene: TRBV2; clone size: NA; CDR3 length: 16; CDR3 protein: CASSERQGYSNQPQHF; CDR3 DNA: TGTGCCAGCAGTGAGCGACAGGGCTATAGCAATCAGCCCCAGCATTTT
J gene: TRBJ2-1; D gene: TRBD1; V gene: TRBV7-3; clone size: NA; CDR3 length: 15; CDR3 protein: CASSLGQGPIYEQFF; CDR3 DNA: TGTGCCAGCAGCCTGGGACAGGGGCCGATATATGAGCAGTTCTTC
J gene: TRBJ2-3; D gene: TRBD1; V gene: TRBV15; clone size: NA; CDR3 length: 13; CDR3 protein: CATSIGGADTQYF; CDR3 DNA: TGTGCCACCAGCATAGGGGGCGCAGATACGCAGTATTTT
J gene: TRBJ2-5; D gene: TRBD2; V gene: TRBV29-1; clone size: NA; CDR3 length: 13; CDR3 protein: CSARLAGLETQYF; CDR3 DNA: TGCAGCGCTAGACTAGCCGGGTTGGAGACCCAGTACTTC
J gene: TRBJ1-5; D gene: NA; V gene: TRBV19; clone size: NA; CDR3 length: 15; CDR3 protein: CASSIRDIINQPQHF; CDR3 DNA: TGTGCCAGTAGTATCCGGGACATAATCAATCAGCCCCAGCATTTT
J gene: TRBJ1-1; D gene: TRBD1; V gene: TRBV6-5; clone size: NA; CDR3 length: 14; CDR3 protein: CASRKGQGQAEAFF; CDR3 DNA: TGTGCCAGCAGAAAAGGACAGGGGCAGGCTGAAGCTTTCTTT
J gene: TRBJ1-3; D gene: NA; V gene: TRBV18; clone size: NA; CDR3 length: 17; CDR3 protein: CASSPPLPGQRGNTIYF; CDR3 DNA: TGTGCCAGCTCACCTCCTTTACCGGGACAACGAGGGAACACCATATATTTT
J gene: TRBJ2-1; D gene: TRBD1; V gene: TRBV5-6; clone size: NA; CDR3 length: 16; CDR3 protein: CASSHPGTGGNNEQFF; CDR3 DNA: TGTGCCAGCAGCCACCCCGGGACAGGGGGGAACAATGAGCAGTTCTTC
J gene: TRBJ1-2; D gene: TRBD1; V gene: TRBV28; clone size: NA; CDR3 length: 12; CDR3 protein: CASIGGGRGYTF; CDR3 DNA: TGTGCCAGCATTGGAGGGGGCCGTGGCTACACCTTC
J gene: TRBJ1-5; D gene: TRBD1; V gene: TRBV28; clone size: NA; CDR3 length: 13; CDR3 protein: CASTRQGVQPQHF; CDR3 DNA: TGTGCCAGCACTCGACAGGGGGTTCAGCCCCAGCATTTT
J gene: TRBJ1-1; D gene: NA; V gene: TRBV6-5; clone size: NA; CDR3 length: 13; CDR3 protein: CAIAETGNTEAFF; CDR3 DNA: TGTGCCATCGCAGAGACAGGGAACACTGAAGCTTTCTTT
J gene: TRBJ2-1; D gene: NA; V gene: TRBV19; clone size: NA; CDR3 length: 16; CDR3 protein: CASSMRTGSSYNEQFF; CDR3 DNA: TGTGCCAGTAGTATGAGGACGGGGAGCTCCTACAATGAGCAGTTCTTC
J gene: TRBJ1-4; D gene: NA; V gene: TRBV5-1; clone size: NA; CDR3 length: 13; CDR3 protein: CASSGQTNEKLFF; CDR3 DNA: TGCGCCAGCAGTGGGCAGACTAATGAAAAACTGTTTTTT
J gene: TRBJ2-5; D gene: NA; V gene: TRBV7-2; clone size: NA; CDR3 length: 15; CDR3 protein: CASSLARWQEGTQYF; CDR3 DNA: TGTGCCAGCAGCTTAGCCCGGTGGCAGGAGGGGACCCAGTACTTC
J gene: TRBJ2-3; D gene: TRBD2; V gene: TRBV5-1; clone size: NA; CDR3 length: 15; CDR3 protein: CASSLVAGEGDTQYF; CDR3 DNA: TGCGCCAGCAGCTTGGTAGCGGGGGAGGGAGATACGCAGTATTTT
J gene: TRBJ2-2; D gene: NA; V gene: TRBV2; clone size: NA; CDR3 length: 12; CDR3 protein: CANKGSTGELFF; CDR3 DNA: TGTGCCAATAAGGGGTCCACCGGGGAGCTGTTTTTT
J gene: TRBJ2-7; D gene: NA; V gene: TRBV11-2; clone size: NA; CDR3 length: 15; CDR3 protein: CASSPDSSRIYEQYF; CDR3 DNA: TGTGCCAGCAGCCCGGATTCCTCGAGGATCTACGAGCAGTACTTC